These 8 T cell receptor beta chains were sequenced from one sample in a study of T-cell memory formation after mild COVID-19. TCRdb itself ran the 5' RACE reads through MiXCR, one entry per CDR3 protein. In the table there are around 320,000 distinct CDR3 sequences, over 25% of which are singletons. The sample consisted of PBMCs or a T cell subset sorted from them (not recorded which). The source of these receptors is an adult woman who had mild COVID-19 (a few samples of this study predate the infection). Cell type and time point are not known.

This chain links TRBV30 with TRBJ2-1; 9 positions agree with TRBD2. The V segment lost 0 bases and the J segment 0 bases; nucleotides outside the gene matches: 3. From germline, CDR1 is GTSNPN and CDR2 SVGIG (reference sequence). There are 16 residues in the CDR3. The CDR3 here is CAWSVSGRSSYNEQFF. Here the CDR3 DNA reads TGTGCCTGGAGTGTAAGCGGGAGGAGCTCCTACAATGAGCAGTTCTTC.

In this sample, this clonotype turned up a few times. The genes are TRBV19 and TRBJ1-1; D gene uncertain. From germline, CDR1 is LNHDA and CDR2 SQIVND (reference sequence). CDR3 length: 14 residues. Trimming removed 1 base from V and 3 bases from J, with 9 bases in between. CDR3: CASSIADQYTEAFF. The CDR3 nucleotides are TGTGCCAGTAGTATAGCGGACCAGTACACTGAAGCTTTCTTT.

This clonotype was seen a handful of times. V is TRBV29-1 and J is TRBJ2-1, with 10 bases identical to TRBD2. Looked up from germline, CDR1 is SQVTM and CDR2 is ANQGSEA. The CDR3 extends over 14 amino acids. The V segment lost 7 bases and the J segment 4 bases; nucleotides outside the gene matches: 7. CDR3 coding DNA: TGCAGCGAGTCTAGCGGGAGCACTTACAATGAGCAGTTCTTC. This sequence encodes CSESSGSTYNEQFF.

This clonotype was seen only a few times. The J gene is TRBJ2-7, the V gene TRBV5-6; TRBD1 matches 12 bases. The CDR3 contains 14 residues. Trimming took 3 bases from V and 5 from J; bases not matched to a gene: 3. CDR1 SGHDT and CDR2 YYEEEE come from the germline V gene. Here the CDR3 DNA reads TGTGCCAGCAGCTGGGGGACAGGGGGCGACGAGCAGTACTTC. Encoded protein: CASSWGTGGDEQYF.

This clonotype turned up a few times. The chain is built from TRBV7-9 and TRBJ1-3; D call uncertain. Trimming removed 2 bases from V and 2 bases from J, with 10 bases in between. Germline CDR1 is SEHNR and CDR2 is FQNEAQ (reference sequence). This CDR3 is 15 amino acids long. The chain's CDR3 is CASSLLGRTGNTIYF. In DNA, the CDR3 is TGTGCCAGCAGCTTACTCGGCCGAACTGGAAACACCATATATTTT.

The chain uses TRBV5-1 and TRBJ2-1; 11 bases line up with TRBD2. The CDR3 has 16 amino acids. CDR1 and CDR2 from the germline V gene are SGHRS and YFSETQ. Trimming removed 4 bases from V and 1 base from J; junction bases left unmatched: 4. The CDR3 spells CASSPWTSGSYNEQFF. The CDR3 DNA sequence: TGCGCCAGCAGCCCCTGGACTAGCGGGTCCTACAATGAGCAGTTCTTC.

CDR3 sequence: CSAADRRETQYF. In DNA, the CDR3 is TGCAGTGCCGCGGACAGGAGAGAGACCCAGTACTTC. The chain carries TRBV20-1 and TRBJ2-5; 7 bases are shared with TRBD1. CDR1 DFQATT and CDR2 SNEGSKA come from the germline V gene (reference sequence). V lost 6 bases, J lost 4 bases, and 5 bases stayed unmatched. The CDR3 consists of 12 residues.

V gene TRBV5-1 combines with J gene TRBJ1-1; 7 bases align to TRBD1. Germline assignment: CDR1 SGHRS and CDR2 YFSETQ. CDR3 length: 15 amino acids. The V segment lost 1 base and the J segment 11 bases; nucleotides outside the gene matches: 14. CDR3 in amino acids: CASSLRAATGSTAFF. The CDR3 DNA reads TGCGCCAGCAGCTTGAGAGCGGCGACAGGGAGTACGGCTTTCTTT. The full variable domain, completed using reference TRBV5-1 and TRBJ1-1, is KAGVTQTPRYLIKTRGQQVTLSCSPISGHRSVSWYQQTPGQGLQFLFEYFSETQRNKGNFPGRFSGRQFSNSRSEMNVSTLELGDSALYLCASSLRAATGSTAFFGQGTRLTVV.